This entry describes one T cell receptor (beta chain). Germline V gene data show CDR1 as SNHLY and CDR2 as FYNNEI. Trimming stripped 4 bases from V and 4 bases from J, with 11 bases between. This CDR3 comprises 13 residues. Random hexamers were used to reverse transcribe the RNA input (roughly 0.5 to 1 ug). MiXCR, applied by TCRdb to the immunoSEQ multiplex PCR reads, yields one record per CDR3 protein. This sample has about 150,000 distinct CDR3 sequences; less than 97% occur once, and the top ten carry about 0.15%. This specimen belongs to a study of CD8 T cells in Susac syndrome. The receptor's source is a human donor with multiple sclerosis. Sequenced sample: CD8+ T cells from PBMCs. J is TRBJ2-7 and V is TRBV2; no firm D call. The DNA for the CDR3 is TGTGCCAGCAGTGGTGGGGTACAATACGAGCAGTACTTC. Its protein is CASSGGVQYEQYF.